The TCR beta chain under discussion was sequenced for a study of blood T cell repertoires in COVID-19. The data were produced by immunoSEQ multiplex PCR, yet TCRdb's version contains in-frame clones alone and is incomplete. This table has 240,000 or so clones, roughly 91% appearing once. Germline V gene sequence: CDR1 WSHSY, CDR2 SAAADI. CDR3 length: 14 amino acids. V lost 3 bases and J lost 5; bases outside the gene matches: 6. The sequencing sample was made of PBMCs or T cells enriched from blood (not recorded which). The source is a middle-aged man who had recovered from COVID-19. The V gene is TRBV10-2, the J gene TRBJ2-5, with 7 nucleotides matching TRBD1. The CDR3 bases are TGCGCCAGCAGTGATTTGTCAGGGGGTGAGACCCAGTACTTC. It translates to CASSDLSGGETQYF.